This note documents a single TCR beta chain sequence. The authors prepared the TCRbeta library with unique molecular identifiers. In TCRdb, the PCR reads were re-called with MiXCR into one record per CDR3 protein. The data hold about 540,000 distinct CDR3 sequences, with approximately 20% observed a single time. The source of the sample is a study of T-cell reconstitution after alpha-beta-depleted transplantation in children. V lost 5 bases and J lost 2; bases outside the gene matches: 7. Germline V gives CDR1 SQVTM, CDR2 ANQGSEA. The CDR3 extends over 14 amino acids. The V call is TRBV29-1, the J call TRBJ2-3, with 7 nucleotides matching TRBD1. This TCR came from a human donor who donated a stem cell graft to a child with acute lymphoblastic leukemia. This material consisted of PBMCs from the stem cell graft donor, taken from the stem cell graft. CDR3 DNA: TGCAGCGTTAAACAGGGGTTCGACACAGATACGCAGTATTTT. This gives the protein CSVKQGFDTDTQYF.